Shown below are 28 T cell receptor beta chains from a single sample sequenced in a study of identical twins. TCRdb re-called the 5' RACE reads with MiXCR, one entry per CDR3 protein. The sample lists about 460,000 distinct CDR3 sequences, 13% to 15% seen once, with around 0.48% in the top ten. The sample was also reused in another study, on yellow fever vaccine responses in identical twins.

Sequenced sample: CD4+ T cells sorted from blood. The receptors shown here come from a woman between 18 and 29 years old in good health.

The V and J genes are TRBV12-3 or TRBV12-4 and TRBJ2-1, with 15 nucleotides matching TRBD2. The CDR3 covers 16 residues. With 3 bases clipped from V and 10 bases from J, the junction kept 7 bases outside the gene matches. CDR3 in amino acids: CASSLLGLAGGGEQFF. The CDR3 DNA sequence: TGTGCCAGCAGTTTGTTGGGACTAGCGGGGGGTGGCGAGCAGTTCTTC.

This clonotype was counted only a few times. The rearrangement links TRBV2 to TRBJ2-4, with D perhaps matching TRBD1 or TRBD2 (6 bases each). The CDR3 has 13 residues. Germline V gene sequence: CDR1 SNHLY, CDR2 FYNNEI. Between the trimmed V and J ends, which lost 7 bases and 7 bases, there was a span of 14 bases. Here the CDR3 reads CASTRGGWNIQYF. In DNA form, the CDR3 reads TGTGCCAGCACCAGAGGGGGGTGGAACATTCAGTACTTC.

As concerns this clonotype: One end of the junction does not line up with germline, which may come from a read error. The CDR3 region is CASSETSGGARWVF. The CDR3 coding sequence is TGTGCCAGCAGCGAGACTAGCGGGGGCGCGCGTTGGGTCTTC. The chain couples TRBV7-2 to TRBJ2-1; 12 nucleotides align to TRBD2. This CDR3 has 14 residues. In germline, CDR1 is SGHTA, CDR2 FQGNSA.

The chain employs TRBV2 and TRBJ1-1, with D unclear. Germline CDR1 SNHLY, CDR2 FYNNEI. This CDR3 comprises 14 residues. V shed 3 bases and J shed 4 bases, with 12 bases lying between them. The CDR3 bases are TGTGCCAGCAGTGAGACGGCCGGCGGCACTGAAGCTTTCTTT. Encoded protein: CASSETAGGTEAFF.

This clonotype was seen more than once but under ten times. The chain is built from TRBV29-1 and TRBJ2-7; D not resolved. Trimming took 2 bases from V and 5 from J, leaving 7 bases between them. There are 11 residues in the CDR3. Germline V gene data show CDR1 as SQVTM and CDR2 as ANQGSEA. CDR3 in DNA: TGCAGCGTTGAATTATGGGACGAGCAGTACTTC. It codes for CSVELWDEQYF.

The V gene is TRBV11-2, the J gene TRBJ2-2, with D perhaps TRBD2 (6 bases). From germline, CDR1 is SGHAT and CDR2 FQNNGV. Trimming removed 6 bases at V and 0 bases at J, with 20 bases between. The CDR3 consists of 18 residues. The CDR3 spells CASRRPGLVIANTGELFF. CDR3 in DNA: TGTGCCAGCAGGAGACCGGGACTCGTCATCGCGAACACCGGGGAGCTGTTTTTT.

The genes are TRBV5-4 and TRBJ2-3; TRBD1 aligns across 8 bases. This CDR3 has 14 residues. The junction had 5 bases not matched to a gene; V was cut back by 4 bases and J by 4 bases. Germline CDR1 and CDR2: SGHNT and YYREEE (reference sequence). This chain's CDR3 is CASSRRTGPDTQYF. CDR3 DNA sequence: TGTGCCAGCAGCCGACGGACAGGGCCAGATACGCAGTATTTT. Full variable domain (missing parts from reference TRBV5-4 and TRBJ2-3): ETGVTQSPTHLIKTRGQQVTLRCSSQSGHNTVSWYQQALGQGPQFIFQYYREEENGRGNFPPRFSGLQFPNYSSELNVNALELDDSALYLCASSRRTGPDTQYFGPGTRLTVL.

This clonotype was counted only a few times. The chain couples TRBV4-2 to TRBJ1-1, with D possibly being TRBD1 (6 bases). V gave up 3 bases and J gave up 2 bases, with 16 bases separating them. The germline CDR1 and CDR2 sequences are LGHNA and YNFKEQ. CDR3 size: 16 residues. The CDR3 region is CASSQEQGRVNTEAFF. The CDR3 bases are TGTGCCAGCAGCCAGGAGCAGGGGAGGGTAAACACTGAAGCTTTCTTT.

This clonotype was detected only a few times. The chain combines TRBV3-1 with TRBJ2-7; D remains ambiguous. CDR1 and CDR2 (germline): LGHDT, YNNKEL (reference sequence). V gave up 0 bases and J gave up 9 bases, with 6 bases separating them. This CDR3 spans 11 amino acids. The CDR3: CASSQDRMQYF. The DNA of the CDR3 is TGTGCCAGCAGCCAAGACCGTATGCAGTACTTC.

J is TRBJ1-4 and V is TRBV6-1, with D perhaps matching TRBD1 (5 bases). From germline, CDR1 is MNHNS and CDR2 SASEGT. The CDR3 length is 14 residues. Trimming cost V 5 bases and J 6 bases, with 13 bases left between them. As DNA, the CDR3 is TGTGCCAGCAGTATAAGGGGTCCCTATGAAAAACTGTTTTTT. Translated: CASSIRGPYEKLFF.

The chain recombines TRBV5-1 with TRBJ2-7; 12 bases align to TRBD1. This CDR3 comprises 15 residues. Germline CDR1 is SGHRS and CDR2 is YFSETQ. V dropped 4 bases and J dropped 4; count of bases not matched to a gene: 6. The CDR3, as DNA: TGCGCCAGCAGCACCCAGGGACAGGGGGCATACGAGCAGTACTTC. Amino acid sequence: CASSTQGQGAYEQYF.

The rearrangement uses TRBV5-5 and TRBJ1-6; the D gene is possibly TRBD1 (6 bases). The CDR3 sequence is 15 residues long. Germline V gene sequence: CDR1 SGHKS, CDR2 YYEKEE (reference sequence). Trimming shortened V by 3 bases and J by 4 bases, and 11 bases separated the two germline ends. The CDR3 spells CASSSRDTYNSPLHF. The CDR3 DNA is TGTGCCAGCAGCTCCCGGGACACTTATAATTCACCCCTCCACTTT.

There are a few counts of this clonotype. The J gene is TRBJ2-1, the V gene TRBV15, with 11 bases aligning to TRBD2. The trim removed 2 bases at V and 5 bases at J, leaving 5 bases unmatched. From germline, CDR1 is LNHNV and CDR2 YYDKDF (reference sequence). CDR3 length equals 16 residues. CDR3 nucleotides: TGTGCCACCAGCAGACCCGGGACTAGCGGTCACAATGAGCAGTTCTTC. Amino acid sequence: CATSRPGTSGHNEQFF.

This clonotype was seen only a few times. The V call is TRBV15, the J call TRBJ2-7, with D unclear. Germline V CDR1 and CDR2: LNHNV, YYDKDF (reference sequence). V shed 0 bases and J shed 2 bases, with 11 bases lying between them. The CDR3 runs 15 residues. CDR3 nucleotides: TGTGCCACCAGCAGAGATCCGGGTGTAGCCTACGAGCAGTACTTC. Translating it yields CATSRDPGVAYEQYF. The whole variable domain, filled in from reference TRBV15 and TRBJ2-7, reads DAMVIQNPRYQVTQFGKPVTLSCSQTLNHNVMYWYQQKSSQAPKLLFHYYDKDFNNEADTPDNFQSRRPNTSFCFLDIRSPGLGDTAMYLCATSRDPGVAYEQYFGPGTRLTVT.

This clonotype has just a few counts. The rearrangement joins TRBV27 to TRBJ2-5, with D hard to call. The CDR3 contains 16 residues. Germline lookup yields CDR1 MNHEY and CDR2 SMNVEV (reference sequence). Trimming removed 2 bases at V and 2 bases at J, with 15 bases between. This CDR3 is CASSLLPQSIQETQYF. The CDR3 DNA is TGTGCCAGCAGTTTACTGCCACAATCTATACAAGAGACCCAGTACTTC.

The rearrangement uses TRBV5-1 and TRBJ2-1; TRBD2 agrees at 12 bases. CDR3 size: 19 residues. Trimming removed 4 bases from V and 0 bases from J; junction bases left unmatched: 11. Germline-derived CDR1 and CDR2 are SGHRS and YFSETQ. CDR3 sequence (DNA): TGCGCCAGCAGCCCCTTCGGCCTAGCGGGGGGGTTCTCCTACAATGAGCAGTTCTTC. This gives the protein CASSPFGLAGGFSYNEQFF. The whole variable domain, remainder taken from reference TRBV5-1 and TRBJ2-1, is KAGVTQTPRYLIKTRGQQVTLSCSPISGHRSVSWYQQTPGQGLQFLFEYFSETQRNKGNFPGRFSGRQFSNSRSEMNVSTLELGDSALYLCASSPFGLAGGFSYNEQFFGPGTRLTVL.

This clonotype was detected only once. V gene TRBV6-1 combines with J gene TRBJ2-1; TRBD1 aligns across 12 bases. Germline values: CDR1 MNHNS, CDR2 SASEGT. With V trimmed by 5 bases and J by 8 bases, 7 bases remained unmatched. CDR3 length: 15 residues. The CDR3 sequence is CASSKPGQGADEQFF. The CDR3 coding sequence is TGTGCCAGCAGTAAACCGGGACAGGGGGCCGATGAGCAGTTCTTC.

This clonotype has only a few counts. The chain combines TRBV2 with TRBJ2-7; D perhaps matches TRBD2 (6 bases). Germline V gives CDR1 SNHLY, CDR2 FYNNEI. This CDR3 region has 14 residues. Trimming removed 6 bases at V and 4 bases at J, with 16 bases between. The CDR3 region has the DNA TGTGCCAGCAGCGTCGAAACTGGAGGGTACGAGCAGTACTTC. It translates to CASSVETGGYEQYF.

V and J are TRBV9 and TRBJ2-7; D may be TRBD2 (5 bases). Germline assignment: CDR1 SGDLS and CDR2 YYNGEE. Trimming stripped 4 bases from V and 7 bases from J, with 12 bases between. The CDR3 extends over 12 amino acids. The CDR3 DNA reads as TGTGCCAGCAGCCGAGTAACGGGGGAGCAGTACTTC. Its translation is CASSRVTGEQYF.

This chain connects TRBV6-1 to TRBJ1-4; D remains ambiguous. CDR1 and CDR2 from the germline V gene are MNHNS and SASEGT. This CDR3 region has 15 residues. Trimming took off 5 bases at V and 3 bases at J, with 13 bases between the two ends. The CDR3 protein is CASSPLLGSNEKLFF. The CDR3 nucleotides are TGTGCCAGCAGTCCCTTGCTGGGGTCTAATGAAAAACTGTTTTTT.

This clonotype has more than one count but fewer than ten. This chain joins TRBV28 and TRBJ2-7; 7 positions agree with TRBD2. The V and J ends lost 3 bases and 5 bases, in that order; junction bases with no gene match: 10. The CDR3 has 15 amino acids. Germline loops: CDR1 MDHEN, CDR2 SYDVKM. This chain's CDR3 is CASSFTGGSSHEQYF. CDR3 bases: TGTGCCAGCAGTTTCACTGGCGGGAGTTCCCACGAGCAGTACTTC.

The table lists this clonotype with a few counts. The chain has TRBV12-3 or TRBV12-4 and TRBJ2-7; D might be TRBD2 (5 bases). V was trimmed by 5 bases and J by 3 bases, leaving 14 bases between them. This CDR3 comprises 14 residues. The DNA for the CDR3 is TGTGCCAGCAGTCTCCCTGGACTGGGCTACGAGCAGTACTTC. Translation gives CASSLPGLGYEQYF.

This clonotype was counted at least ten times. The chain couples TRBV10-3 to TRBJ2-5; 7 bases agree with TRBD1. CDR1 is ENHRY and CDR2 is SYGVKD in the germline V gene. The CDR3 contains 14 residues. Trimming at V came to 5 bases and at J to 2 bases, leaving 5 bases not matched to a gene. CDR3 in DNA: TGTGCCATCAGTTATGGACAGGAGCAAGAGACCCAGTACTTC. Its translation is CAISYGQEQETQYF.

This clonotype was counted a few times. The gene calls are TRBV21-1 and TRBJ2-7. TRBV21-1 is a pseudogene locus. The CDR3 has 12 amino acids. Written as DNA, the CDR3 is TGTGCCAGCAAGAGAAGATCGTACGAGCAGTACTTC. Protein sequence: CASKRRSYEQYF.

The CDR3 reads CASSLLRNRQGADTGELFF. The DNA for the CDR3 is TGTGCCAGCAGTCTACTCCGGAATCGTCAGGGGGCTGACACCGGGGAGCTGTTTTTT. The chain recombines TRBV27 with TRBJ2-2; TRBD1 agrees at 8 bases. Germline V gene data show CDR1 as MNHEY and CDR2 as SMNVEV (reference sequence). Trimming took 5 bases from V and 3 from J; bases not matched to a gene: 17. The CDR3 has 19 residues.

The chain has TRBV6-5 and TRBJ2-1; 13 bases fit TRBD2. The germline V gene encodes CDR1 MNHEY and CDR2 SVGAGI. V gave up 2 bases and J gave up 6 bases; unmatched junction bases: 4. The CDR3 has 16 residues. CDR3 sequence: CASSYTLAGGANEQFF. In nucleotides, the CDR3 is TGTGCCAGCAGTTACACACTAGCGGGAGGGGCCAATGAGCAGTTCTTC.

This clonotype was found a few times. J is TRBJ2-2 and V is TRBV7-2; D gene ambiguous. Between the trimmed V and J ends, which lost 0 bases and 0 bases, there was a span of 8 bases. Germline lookup yields CDR1 SGHTA and CDR2 FQGNSA. This CDR3 contains 16 residues. CDR3 in amino acids: CASSLASHTNTGELFF. The CDR3, as DNA: TGTGCCAGCAGCTTAGCGAGCCATACGAACACCGGGGAGCTGTTTTTT.

The chain couples TRBV20-1 to TRBJ2-7; 7 bases align to TRBD2. Germline V gene data show CDR1 as DFQATT and CDR2 as SNEGSKA (reference sequence). Losses at the gene ends were 0 bases for V and 2 bases for J; bases not matched to a gene: 7. CDR3 length: 15 amino acids. CDR3 nucleotides: TGCAGTGCTAGAGATCGCGAGCGGGGTACCTACGAGCAGTACTTC. Translation gives CSARDRERGTYEQYF.